This TCR beta chain was captured by sequencing in a study of blood T cell repertoires in COVID-19. For the study at large: Sites in the United States, Italy and Spain provided acute and convalescent COVID-19 samples. The cDNA or gDNA used as material had been derived from T cells, B-cell-depleted T cells, or PBMCs.

This CDR3 is 16 amino acids long. V lost 2 bases to trimming and J lost 8 bases; unmatched junction nucleotides: 11. In germline, CDR1 is ENHRY, CDR2 SYGVKD. Original data processing: Estimates of nucleated cell counts were drawn from the amplification of reference gene primers. Libraries were prepared by immunoSEQ multiplex PCR; TCRdb keeps only in-frame clonotypes and omits some of them. That table gives V, J and clone size, and the DNA gave D and trimming. The sample carries over 250,000 clones, around 89% recorded once. Sample: peripheral blood. This receptor was identified in a woman in her 40s who had recovered from COVID-19. The V and J genes are TRBV10-3 and TRBJ2-1; 8 nucleotides line up with TRBD1. CDR3 amino acids: CAISEQPHGTGDEQFF. CDR3 in DNA: TGTGCCATCAGTGAGCAGCCCCACGGGACAGGCGATGAGCAGTTCTTC.